Presented here are 12 T cell receptor beta chains from one specimen sequenced in a study of blood T cells in healthy people across ages. It was with a sample-barcoded 5' primer and a J-beta primer mix that a second PCR of roughly 7 to 12 cycles was run. One entry per CDR3 protein, called by TCRdb with MiXCR from the 5' RACE reads. The sample has about 760,000 distinct CDR3 sequences; 20% to 25% are singletons. The data also belong to a second study, concerning T cells of mothers and their children.

The sequenced sample consisted of blood. Every receptor here comes from a boy aged 5-17 years in good health.

The chain employs TRBV29-1 and TRBJ2-3; 7 nucleotides line up with TRBD2. Germline CDR1 SQVTM, CDR2 ANQGSEA. This CDR3 comprises 12 residues. V shed 6 bases, J shed 3 bases, and the junction held 3 bases outside the gene matches. CDR3 DNA sequence: TGCAGCGTGGGAGGGCCGACAGATACGCAGTATTTT. This codes for CSVGGPTDTQYF.

This clonotype was detected a few times. The V gene is TRBV20-1, the J gene TRBJ2-1; 10 bases match TRBD2. This CDR3 is built from 15 residues. CDR1 is DFQATT, CDR2 SNEGSKA, per germline (reference sequence). J lost 9 bases, V lost 4 bases, and 12 bases had no gene match. The CDR3 coding sequence is TGCAGTGCTACCAGGCGAGCGGGAGGGGTTGCTGAGCAGTTCTTC. Residues: CSATRRAGGVAEQFF.

This clonotype was seen only a few times. The rearrangement uses TRBV27 and TRBJ2-7; TRBD2 is a possible D gene (5 bases). The CDR3 consists of 13 residues. The V end was cut by 4 bases, the J end by 4 bases, with 11 bases between. CDR1 and CDR2 (germline): MNHEY, SMNVEV (reference sequence). CDR3 nucleotides: TGTGCCAGCAGTTACGGGATCGCTTACGAGCAGTACTTC. Protein sequence: CASSYGIAYEQYF.

The chain links TRBV6-2 or TRBV6-3 to TRBJ2-7, with no clear D. There are 14 residues in the CDR3. The germline CDR1 and CDR2 sequences are MNHEY and SVGEGT. With 9 bases removed from V and 2 bases from J, the gap between germline ends came to 17 bases. The CDR3 loop is CASVDGSTPYEQYF. CDR3 coding DNA: TGTGCCAGTGTGGACGGTTCGACTCCCTACGAGCAGTACTTC.

This clonotype was counted a single time. This chain uses TRBV5-1 with TRBJ2-2; D gene unclear. The CDR3 length is 14 residues. Germline V gene lookup returns CDR1 SGHRS and CDR2 YFSETQ. Deletions cut 0 bases from V and 9 bases from J, with 12 bases between. The CDR3 DNA reads TGCGCCAGCAGCTTGGACATAGCTGGAAGGGAGCTGTTTTTT. Its translation: CASSLDIAGRELFF.

This clonotype showed up just a few times. The chain employs TRBV12-3 or TRBV12-4 and TRBJ2-5, with 7 bases identical to TRBD1. The CDR3 consists of 15 residues. Germline trimming cut 5 bases from V and 2 bases from J; bases unmatched to any gene: 8. This CDR3 is CASSERQGEQETQYF. The CDR3 coding sequence is TGTGCCAGCAGTGAACGACAGGGAGAACAAGAGACCCAGTACTTC.

The CDR3 region has the DNA TGCGCCAGTTGCCCATCAATAGCGGGAGAGGCAGATACGCAGTATTTT. Translated, it gives CASCPSIAGEADTQYF. The genes are TRBV5-1 and TRBJ2-3; 9 positions agree with TRBD2. The CDR3 extends over 16 amino acids. Germline V lookup: CDR1 SGHRS, CDR2 YFSETQ. The V and J ends lost 8 bases and 4 bases, in that order; junction bases with no gene match: 14. Based on the CDR3 plus reference TRBV5-1 and TRBJ2-3, the full variable domain is KAGVTQTPRYLIKTRGQQVTLSCSPISGHRSVSWYQQTPGQGLQFLFEYFSETQRNKGNFPGRFSGRQFSNSRSEMNVSTLELGDSALYLCASCPSIAGEADTQYFGPGTRLTVL.

The chain links TRBV11-1 to TRBJ2-4, with D maybe TRBD1 (6 bases). Trimming shortened V by 1 base and J by 6 bases, and 7 bases separated the two germline ends. CDR1 is SGHAT and CDR2 is FQDESV in the germline V gene (reference sequence). The CDR3 length is 13 residues. The CDR3 sequence: CASSLGQANIQYF. The CDR3 coding sequence is TGTGCCAGCAGCTTAGGACAGGCAAACATTCAGTACTTC.

The chain joins TRBV7-9 to TRBJ2-2, with D uncertain. CDR1 SEHNR and CDR2 FQNEAQ come from the germline V gene (reference sequence). This CDR3 spans 17 amino acids. V was shortened by 5 bases and J by 1 base, with 17 bases between the two germline ends. DNA of the CDR3: TGTGCCAGCAGCCCTCCACTGTTACAGATGAACACCGGGGAGCTGTTTTTT. This gives the protein CASSPPLLQMNTGELFF.

This clonotype turned up a few times. The rearrangement links TRBV25-1 to TRBJ1-4, with D possibly being TRBD1 (5 bases). This CDR3 spans 15 amino acids. Deletions cut 7 bases from V and 3 bases from J, with 15 bases between. CDR1 is MGHDK, CDR2 SYGVNS, per germline. Here the CDR3 DNA reads TGTGCCAGCACCCCGGGGACTTCGGCTAATGAAAAACTGTTTTTT. Amino acids: CASTPGTSANEKLFF.

This clonotype occurred a few times. The rearrangement joins TRBV5-1 to TRBJ2-6; D is unresolved. The CDR3 spans 17 residues. V was clipped by 0 bases and J by 0 bases, with 10 bases between them. Germline assignment: CDR1 SGHRS and CDR2 YFSETQ. DNA for the CDR3: TGCGCCAGCAGCTTGGGGGCTTCCGTCTCTGGGGCCAACGTCCTGACTTTC. Translating it yields CASSLGASVSGANVLTF.

This clonotype was picked up a small number of times. This rearrangement joins TRBV7-2 to TRBJ1-4; 10 bases are a match to TRBD1. The CDR3 covers 16 residues. The germline V gene encodes CDR1 SGHTA and CDR2 FQGNSA. J was trimmed by 7 bases and V by 2 bases; bases with no gene match: 7. CDR3 sequence: CASSLRQGARGEKLFF. CDR3 nucleotides: TGTGCCAGCAGCTTAAGACAGGGGGCGAGAGGTGAAAAACTGTTTTTT.